This T cell receptor beta chain was recovered during a study of cytomegalovirus exposure and HLA in healthy donors. For the study at large: The early release's HLA-typed donors yielded 65 million to 85 million unique TCRs.

Details on this clone: Antigen: not known.

Study-wide results and caveats: The study recorded some 160 TCR beta chains that were cytomegalovirus-associated.

The CDR3 sequence is 12 residues long. In germline, CDR1 is MNHEY, CDR2 SVGAGI. Unmatched junction bases numbered 6, after V lost 0 bases and J lost 19 bases. Primers for the PCR totalled 60 Vbeta and 13 Jbeta. The protocol was immunoSEQ multiplex PCR, while the TCRdb copy is restricted to in-frame clones and leaves out a portion. The sample lists about 97,000 clones, over 75% seen once, with more than 4.5% in the top ten. Input material: PBMCs. The J gene is TRBJ1-6, the V gene TRBV6-5, with TRBD1 matching over 7 bases. The TCR sequence derives from a middle-aged man in good health and CMV-seropositive. The DNA of the CDR3 is TGTGCCAGCAGTTACTCGACAGGGTTACTTCACTTT. It specifies CASSYSTGLLHF.